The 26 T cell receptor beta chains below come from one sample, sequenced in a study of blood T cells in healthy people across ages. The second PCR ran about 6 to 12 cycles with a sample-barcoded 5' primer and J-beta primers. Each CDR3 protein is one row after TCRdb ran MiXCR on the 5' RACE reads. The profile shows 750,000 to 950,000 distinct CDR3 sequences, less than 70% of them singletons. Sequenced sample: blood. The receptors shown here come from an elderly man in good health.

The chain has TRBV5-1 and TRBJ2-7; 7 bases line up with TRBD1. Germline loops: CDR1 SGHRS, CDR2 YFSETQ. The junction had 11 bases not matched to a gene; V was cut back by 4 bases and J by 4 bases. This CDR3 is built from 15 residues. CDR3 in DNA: TGCGCCAGCAGCATATCCGGGACAGAGACTTACGAGCAGTACTTC. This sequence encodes CASSISGTETYEQYF.

The CDR3 region has the DNA TGCGCCAGCAGCAAAAAGCGGGAGTGGCGGGGAGAGACCCAGTACTTC. Its protein is CASSKKREWRGETQYF. The rearrangement links TRBV5-1 to TRBJ2-5, with 8 bases aligning to TRBD2. This CDR3 region has 16 residues. CDR1 is SGHRS, CDR2 YFSETQ, per germline. Trimming removed 4 bases from V and 4 bases from J; junction bases left unmatched: 12. Based on the CDR3 plus reference TRBV5-1 and TRBJ2-5, the full variable domain is KAGVTQTPRYLIKTRGQQVTLSCSPISGHRSVSWYQQTPGQGLQFLFEYFSETQRNKGNFPGRFSGRQFSNSRSEMNVSTLELGDSALYLCASSKKREWRGETQYFGPGTRLLVL.

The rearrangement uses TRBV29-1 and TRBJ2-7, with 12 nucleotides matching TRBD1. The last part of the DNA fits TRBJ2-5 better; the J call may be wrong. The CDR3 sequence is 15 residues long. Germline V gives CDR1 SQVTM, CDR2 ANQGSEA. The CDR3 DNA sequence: TGCAGCGTCAAGCGTGGGACAGGGGGCGTCGAGACCCAGTACTTC. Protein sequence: CSVKRGTGGVETQYF.

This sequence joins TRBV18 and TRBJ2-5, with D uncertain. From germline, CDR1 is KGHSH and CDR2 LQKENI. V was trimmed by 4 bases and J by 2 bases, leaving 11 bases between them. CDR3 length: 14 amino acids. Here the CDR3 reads CASSRTGFQETQYF. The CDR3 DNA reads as TGTGCCAGCTCACGCACCGGGTTTCAAGAGACCCAGTACTTC.

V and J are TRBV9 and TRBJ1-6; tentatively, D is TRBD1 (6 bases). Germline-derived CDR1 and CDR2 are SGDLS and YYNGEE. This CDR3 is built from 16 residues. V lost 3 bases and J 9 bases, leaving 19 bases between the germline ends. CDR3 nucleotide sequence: TGTGCCAGCAGCGCCGAGCATGAGGGGGTGGGTTCACCCCTCCACTTT. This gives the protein CASSAEHEGVGSPLHF.

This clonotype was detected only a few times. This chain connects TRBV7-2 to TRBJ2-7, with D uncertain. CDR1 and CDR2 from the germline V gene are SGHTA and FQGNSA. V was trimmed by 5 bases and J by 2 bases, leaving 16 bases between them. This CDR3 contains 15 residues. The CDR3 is CASSKRVGYTYEQYF. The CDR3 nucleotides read TGTGCCAGCAGCAAAAGGGTTGGGTATACCTACGAGCAGTACTTC.

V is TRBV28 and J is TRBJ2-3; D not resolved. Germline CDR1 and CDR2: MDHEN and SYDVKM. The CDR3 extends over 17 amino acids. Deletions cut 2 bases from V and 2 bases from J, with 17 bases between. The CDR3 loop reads CASSLGPGASLTDTQYF. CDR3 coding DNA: TGTGCCAGCAGTTTAGGGCCAGGCGCAAGTCTCACAGATACGCAGTATTTT.

The DNA for the CDR3 is TGTGCCAGCAGCTTAGGAACCATAGCGGGATCCTACGGCAATGAGCAGTACTTC. It yields the protein CASSLGTIAGSYGNEQYF. The V call is TRBV7-9, the J call TRBJ2-5; 8 bases align to TRBD2. The V gene's germline CDR1 is SEHNR and CDR2 FQNEAQ (reference sequence). The junction had 21 bases not matched to a gene; V was cut back by 1 base and J by 11 bases. CDR3 size: 18 residues.

The CDR3 DNA sequence: TGTGCCACACAAGAGGGCGGCGACTACAATGAGCAGTTCTTC. Translation gives CATQEGGDYNEQFF. The J gene is TRBJ2-1, the V gene TRBV24-1; the D gene is possibly TRBD2 (5 bases). CDR1 is KGHDR, CDR2 SFDVKD, per germline. This CDR3 region has 14 residues. V was clipped by 10 bases and J by 3 bases, with 15 bases between them.

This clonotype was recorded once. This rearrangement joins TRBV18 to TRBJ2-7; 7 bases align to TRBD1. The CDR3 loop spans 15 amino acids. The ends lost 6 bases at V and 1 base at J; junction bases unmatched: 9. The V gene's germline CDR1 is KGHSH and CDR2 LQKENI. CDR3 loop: CASSRTQGPSYEQYF. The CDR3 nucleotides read TGTGCCAGCTCCCGCACACAGGGGCCTTCCTACGAGCAGTACTTC.

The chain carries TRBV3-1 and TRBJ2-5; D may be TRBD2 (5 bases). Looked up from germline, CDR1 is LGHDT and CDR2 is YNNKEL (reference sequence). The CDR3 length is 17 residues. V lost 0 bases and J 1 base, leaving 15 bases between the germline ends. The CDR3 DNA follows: TGTGCCAGCAGCCAAGAGGCCCTCGGGGTCGGCCAAGAGACCCAGTACTTC. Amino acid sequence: CASSQEALGVGQETQYF.

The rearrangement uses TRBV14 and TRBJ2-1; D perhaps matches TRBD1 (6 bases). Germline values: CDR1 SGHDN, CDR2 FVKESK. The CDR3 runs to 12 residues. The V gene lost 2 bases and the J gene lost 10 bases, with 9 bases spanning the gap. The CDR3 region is CASSQHTGEQFF. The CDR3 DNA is TGTGCCAGCAGCCAACATACAGGGGAGCAGTTCTTC. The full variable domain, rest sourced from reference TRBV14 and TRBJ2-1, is EAGVTQFPSHSVIEKGQTVTLRCDPISGHDNLYWYRRVMGKEIKFLLHFVKESKQDESGMPNNRFLAERTGGTYSTLKVQPAELEDSGVYFCASSQHTGEQFFGPGTRLTVL.

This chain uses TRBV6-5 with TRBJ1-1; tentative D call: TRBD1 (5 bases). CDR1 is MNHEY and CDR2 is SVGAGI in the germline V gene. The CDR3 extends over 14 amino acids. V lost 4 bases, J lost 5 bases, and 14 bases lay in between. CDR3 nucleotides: TGTGCCAGCAGTTTCTGGGACTCCAAGACTGAAGCTTTCTTT. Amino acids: CASSFWDSKTEAFF.

The CDR3 sequence: CSARIQGDYYGYTF. The DNA of the CDR3 is TGCAGTGCTAGAATACAGGGTGATTACTATGGCTACACCTTC. V is TRBV20-1 and J is TRBJ1-2, with D possibly TRBD1 on 6 matching bases. The germline CDR1 and CDR2 sequences are DFQATT and SNEGSKA (reference sequence). V was cut by 2 bases and J by 3 bases, with 13 bases left in between. There are 14 residues in the CDR3.

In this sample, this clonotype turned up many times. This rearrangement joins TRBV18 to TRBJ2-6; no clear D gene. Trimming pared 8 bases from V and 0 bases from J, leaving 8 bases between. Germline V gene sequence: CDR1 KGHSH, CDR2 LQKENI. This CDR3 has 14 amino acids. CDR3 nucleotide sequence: TGTGCCAGCAGCCCCAGCTCTGGGGCCAACGTCCTGACTTTC. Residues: CASSPSSGANVLTF.

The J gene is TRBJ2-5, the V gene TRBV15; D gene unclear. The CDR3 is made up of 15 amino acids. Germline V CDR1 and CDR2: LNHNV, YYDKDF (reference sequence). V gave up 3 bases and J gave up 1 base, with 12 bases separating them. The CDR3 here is CATSSFPRSQETQYF. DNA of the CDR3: TGTGCCACCAGCAGCTTCCCTCGGTCCCAAGAGACCCAGTACTTC.

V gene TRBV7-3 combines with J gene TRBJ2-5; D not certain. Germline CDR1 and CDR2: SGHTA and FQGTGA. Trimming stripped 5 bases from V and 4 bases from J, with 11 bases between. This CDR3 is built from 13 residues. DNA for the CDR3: TGTGCCAGCAGCGTGACAAGTGGAGAGACCCAGTACTTC. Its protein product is CASSVTSGETQYF.

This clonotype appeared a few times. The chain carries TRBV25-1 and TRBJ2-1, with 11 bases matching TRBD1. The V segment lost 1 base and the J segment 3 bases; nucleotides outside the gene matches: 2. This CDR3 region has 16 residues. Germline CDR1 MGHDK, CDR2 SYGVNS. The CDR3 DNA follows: TGTGCCAGCAGTGAATGGACAGGGGGCGGCTACAATGAGCAGTTCTTC. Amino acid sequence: CASSEWTGGGYNEQFF.

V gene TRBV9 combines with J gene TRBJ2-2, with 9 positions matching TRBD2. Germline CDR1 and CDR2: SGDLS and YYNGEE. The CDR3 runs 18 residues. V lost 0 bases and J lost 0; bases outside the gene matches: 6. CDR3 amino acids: CASSVAASGATNTGELFF. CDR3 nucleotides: TGTGCCAGCAGCGTAGCAGCTAGCGGGGCCACGAACACCGGGGAGCTGTTTTTT. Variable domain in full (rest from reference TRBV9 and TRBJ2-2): DSGVTQTPKHLITATGQRVTLRCSPRSGDLSVYWYQQSLDQGLQFLIQYYNGEERAKGNILERFSAQQFPDLHSELNLSSLELGDSALYFCASSVAASGATNTGELFFGEGSRLTVL.

The CDR3 protein is CASSEAGQGNYTF. CDR3 sequence (DNA): TGTGCCAGCAGTGAAGCGGGACAGGGCAACTACACCTTC. This chain connects TRBV2 to TRBJ1-2; TRBD1 aligns across 9 bases. This CDR3 region has 13 residues. V trimming: 0 bases; J trimming: 10 bases; junction bases outside the gene matches: 3. CDR1 SNHLY and CDR2 FYNNEI come from the germline V gene.

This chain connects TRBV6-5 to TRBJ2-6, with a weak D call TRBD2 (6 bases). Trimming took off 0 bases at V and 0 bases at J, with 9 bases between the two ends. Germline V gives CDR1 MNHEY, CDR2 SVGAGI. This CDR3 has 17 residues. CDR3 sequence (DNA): TGTGCCAGCAGTTACTCGGGACTGGGCTCTGGGGCCAACGTCCTGACTTTC. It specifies CASSYSGLGSGANVLTF.

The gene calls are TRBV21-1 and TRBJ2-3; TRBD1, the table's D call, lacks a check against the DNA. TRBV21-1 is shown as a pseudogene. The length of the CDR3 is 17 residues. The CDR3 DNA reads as TGTGCCAGCAGCAACGCCGGGACAGGCGAGGGGCACAGATACGCGTATTTT. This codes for CASSNAGTGEGHRYAYF.

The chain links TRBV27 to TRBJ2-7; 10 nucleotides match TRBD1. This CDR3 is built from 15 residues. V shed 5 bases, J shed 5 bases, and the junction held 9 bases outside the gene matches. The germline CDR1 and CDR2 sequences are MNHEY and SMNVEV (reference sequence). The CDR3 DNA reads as TGTGCCAGCAGTAATTTGGGACAGGGGTTTAACGAGCAGTACTTC. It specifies CASSNLGQGFNEQYF.

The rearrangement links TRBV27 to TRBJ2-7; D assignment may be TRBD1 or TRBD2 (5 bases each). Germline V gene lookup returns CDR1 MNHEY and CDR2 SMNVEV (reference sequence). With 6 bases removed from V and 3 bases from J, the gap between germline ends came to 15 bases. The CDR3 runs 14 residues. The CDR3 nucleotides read TGTGCCAGCAGCAAACCGGGACCCATCTACGAGCAGTACTTC. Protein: CASSKPGPIYEQYF.

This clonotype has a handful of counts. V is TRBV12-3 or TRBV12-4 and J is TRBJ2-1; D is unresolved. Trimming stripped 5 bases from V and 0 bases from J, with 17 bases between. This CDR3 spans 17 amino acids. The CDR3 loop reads CASSPLGARISYNEQFF. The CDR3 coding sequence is TGTGCCAGCAGTCCCCTTGGAGCCCGAATCTCCTACAATGAGCAGTTCTTC.

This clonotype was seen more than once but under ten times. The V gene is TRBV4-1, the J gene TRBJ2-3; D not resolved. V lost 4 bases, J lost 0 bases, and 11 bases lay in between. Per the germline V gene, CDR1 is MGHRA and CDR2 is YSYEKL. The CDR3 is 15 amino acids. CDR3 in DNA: TGCGCCAGCAGCCCGACCTCCCGTAGCACAGATACGCAGTATTTT. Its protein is CASSPTSRSTDTQYF.